This T cell receptor (beta chain) was profiled in a study of blood T cell repertoires in COVID-19 (dated by TCRdb to about 2020). In the study overall: Collaborator samples came from the United States, Italy and Spain and covered acute and convalescent phases of COVID-19. The prospective study material was composed of cDNA or gDNA derived from T cells, B-cell-depleted T cells, or PBMCs. Subjects who had been exposed to COVID-19, were actively infected with it, or had recovered from it provided the deeply sampled blood TCRbeta repertoires that made up the dataset. The repertoires were released in a freely available public database intended as a resource for research on the immune response to SARS-CoV-2. Samples came from the ongoing ImmuneRACE study (first 160 participants) plus 1,254 subjects from 6 global collaborators. A de-identified subject ID, COVID-19 status, age in years and sex were almost always included in the sample metadata. Where HLA class I and class II types were available, the types were taken from metadata supplied by the sample provider, not from assay-based typing.

What the study reported, not specific to this receptor: The amount of clinical and demographic metadata varied by source and participant and was provided uncurated.

TCRbeta CDR3 regions were amplified from genomic DNA using the immunoSEQ Assay, a bias-controlled multiplex PCR. The original methods were these. Within the assay, amplification of reference gene primers was used to estimate how many nucleated cells each sample contained. To quantify the absolute abundance of each unique TCRbeta CDR3 rearrangement, sequence reads were collapsed and filtered. Productive Simpson clonality was computed per sample as the square root of Simpson's diversity index over productive rearrangements. This is the immuneACCESS table as TCRdb keeps it, with only in-frame sequences that have V and J called. A part of the clones is gone; compared with another copy, unresolved V genes explain less than half, and the rest is unexplained. The V and J calls and clone size are taken from that table; D and trimming were inferred from the DNA. This sample holds over 100,000 clones; more than 75% were observed only once. Approximately 10% of the sample comes from the top ten.

In the case of this clone: The clone's antigen remains unknown. The input lacks base qualities; no much larger clone sits a single base away.

The trim is 10 bases for V and 4 bases for J, with a gap of 17 bases between the germline ends. The germline V gene yields MNHNS for CDR1 and SASEGT for CDR2. The CDR3 goes from the cysteine to the phenylalanine over 14 residues. The CDR3 DNA has 42 bases and is translated from base 1. In Seattle, one collaborating source enrolled patients while the infection was active and tracked those patients longitudinally over the course of disease. Each collaborating institution followed its own protocols to collect whole blood in K2EDTA tubes. For TCRbeta analysis, collaborator samples were shipped as frozen whole blood, as isolated PBMCs, or as DNA extracted from either sample type.

The sequence is built from TRBV6-1 and TRBJ1-3; a weak D assignment points to TRBD1 (5 bases agree). This sequence originates from a woman in her seventies with COVID-19, enrolled during active disease. Sequencing input: peripheral blood. The DNA sequence is TGTGCCACCCAAGCGGGGCAGGCGGGAAACACCATATATTTT. Its product reads: CATQAGQAGNTIYF.